This TCR beta chain was profiled in a study of STAT5B mutations in CD4+ large granular lymphocyte leukemia. Overall study results and limits: CD4-sorted patient repertoires seemed more clonal than healthy CD4+ repertoires.

Original analysis: A productive frequency of 2.59 x 10-5 was the lowest detectable. Some clones are missing from TCRdb's copy, which holds only in-frame ones; the method was immunoSEQ multiplex PCR. The D gene and trimming were derived from the DNA, and the V and J assignments and clone size from that table. The sample lists about 23,000 clones; approximately 81% were seen once. CDR3 length equals 16 residues. Germline CDR1 is SGHVS and CDR2 is FQNEAQ. V shed 1 base and J shed 7 bases, with 18 bases lying between them. As for this clone: As yet, its antigen is unknown.

The rearrangement uses TRBV7-8 and TRBJ2-3; TRBD2 might be the D (5 bases). Sequencing was carried out using CD4+ T cells from blood buffy coats. This sequence was found in a human donor in good health. This CDR3 reads CASSLGSGIRYHTQYF. The CDR3 nucleotides read TGTGCCAGCAGCTTAGGCTCCGGGATACGTTACCATACGCAGTATTTT.